These 10 T cell receptor beta chains were all obtained from the same sample, sequenced in a study. TCRdb reprocessed the RT-PCR reads via MiXCR and lists one record per CDR3 protein. The profile covers hundreds of thousands of distinct CDR3 sequences, with around 14% appearing a single time and just over 3.5% taken by the ten largest. Sequencing used memory CD4+ T cells from blood. These receptors all come from a female donor in good health, serving as a healthy control.

CDR3 sequence: CASNNRITDTQYF. The CDR3 bases are TGTGCCAGTAATAACAGGATCACAGATACGCAGTATTTT. This rearrangement joins TRBV19 to TRBJ2-3; tentative D call: TRBD1 (5 bases). The CDR3 has 13 residues. The V gene lost 7 bases and the J gene lost 2 bases, with 10 bases spanning the gap. The germline V gene encodes CDR1 LNHDA and CDR2 SQIVND (reference sequence).

This clonotype appeared many times. The J gene is TRBJ1-1, the V gene TRBV7-9; maybe TRBD1 (5 bases). Germline V lookup: CDR1 SEHNR, CDR2 FQNEAQ (reference sequence). Trimming removed 2 bases at V and 0 bases at J, with 10 bases between. The CDR3 is 15 residues long. CDR3 in amino acids: CASSLRGELNTEAFF. The CDR3 nucleotides are TGTGCCAGCAGCTTACGGGGGGAACTGAACACTGAAGCTTTCTTT.

In its sample, this clonotype was seen many times. The chain carries TRBV10-2 and TRBJ1-5, with 7 bases matching TRBD1. V was clipped by 7 bases and J by 3 bases; unmatched bases: 3. CDR1 is WSHSY, CDR2 SAAADI, per germline. The CDR3 totals 13 residues. DNA for the CDR3: TGCGCCAGCACCGGGACAGTCAATCAGCCCCAGCATTTT. It translates to CASTGTVNQPQHF.

The table lists this clonotype with many counts. The chain is built from TRBV28 and TRBJ1-4; the D is unclear. The V gene lost 6 bases and the J gene lost 10 bases, with 15 bases spanning the gap. The CDR3 has 13 amino acids. The germline gives CDR1 MDHEN, CDR2 SYDVKM. CDR3 loop: CASRATSLVKLFF. As DNA, the CDR3 is TGTGCCAGCAGGGCCACTTCGTTGGTAAAACTGTTTTTT.

This chain uses TRBV6-5 with TRBJ1-1, with D possibly TRBD1 on 5 matching bases. CDR1 and CDR2 from the germline V gene are MNHEY and SVGAGI. Deletions cut 0 bases from V and 7 bases from J, with 9 bases between. The CDR3 has 13 residues. CDR3 residues: CASSYSSGFEAFF. DNA for the CDR3: TGTGCCAGCAGTTACTCGTCAGGGTTTGAAGCTTTCTTT.

Many counts were recorded for this clonotype. V is TRBV29-1 and J is TRBJ1-5; 7 positions agree with TRBD1. V shed 6 bases, J shed 0 bases, and the junction held 2 bases outside the gene matches. Germline V gene lookup returns CDR1 SQVTM and CDR2 ANQGSEA. This CDR3 is 13 amino acids long. This chain's CDR3 is CSVGTDSNQPQHF. CDR3 coding DNA: TGCAGCGTGGGGACAGATAGCAATCAGCCCCAGCATTTT.

This chain joins TRBV7-6 and TRBJ2-2; 8 nucleotides align to TRBD1. V dropped 5 bases and J dropped 5; count of bases not matched to a gene: 10. There are 16 residues in the CDR3. The V gene's germline CDR1 is SGHVS and CDR2 FNYEAQ. CDR3 nucleotides: TGTGCCAGCAGCCCTACCGGGGACAGGCGAACCGGGGAGCTGTTTTTT. Translating it yields CASSPTGDRRTGELFF.

This chain joins TRBV24-1 and TRBJ2-1; D ambiguous. CDR3 length equals 14 residues. Germline CDR1 KGHDR, CDR2 SFDVKD. Trimming left V 4 bases short and J 5 bases short, with 11 bases between. CDR3 in DNA: TGTGCCACCAGTGACCCCGGGTCCAACAATGAGCAGTTCTTC. Encoded protein: CATSDPGSNNEQFF.

V usage is TRBV28 and J usage is TRBJ1-1; D remains ambiguous. CDR1 and CDR2 (germline): MDHEN, SYDVKM. The CDR3 sequence is 12 residues long. Trimming pared 5 bases from V and 8 bases from J, leaving 12 bases between. The CDR3 is CASSPGRMEAFF. Written as DNA, the CDR3 is TGTGCCAGCAGTCCCGGCCGGATGGAAGCTTTCTTT.

The V and J genes are TRBV7-8 and TRBJ1-1, with D maybe TRBD1 (5 bases). The V gene's germline CDR1 is SGHVS and CDR2 FQNEAQ. Trimming cost V 5 bases and J 4 bases, with 20 bases left between them. The CDR3 extends over 16 amino acids. The CDR3: CASSEGSRGGTTEAFF. CDR3 nucleotides: TGTGCCAGCAGCGAAGGTAGTCGGGGGGGGACCACTGAAGCTTTCTTT.